A single sample is the source of the 8 T cell receptor beta chains below, sequenced in a study of T cells in Graves' hyperthyroidism and ophthalmopathy. The investigators amplified TCR beta CDR3 regions from RNA transcripts. The primer set for the first-round RT-PCR of the TCR CDR3 was HTBI. Via MiXCR, TCRdb re-called the multiplex PCR reads, giving one row per CDR3 protein. The table records about 530,000 distinct CDR3 sequences, approximately 17% of them present only once. Sequencing was carried out using blood. The receptor set was obtained from a woman aged 18-30 years with Graves' ophthalmopathy.

This clonotype was detected many times. The chain recombines TRBV19 with TRBJ1-1; perhaps TRBD1 as D (5 bases). Trimming took 2 bases from V and 6 from J, leaving 10 bases between them. This CDR3 is 13 amino acids long. CDR1 and CDR2 (germline): LNHDA, SQIVND (reference sequence). This CDR3 reads CASSIQGKAEAFF. CDR3 sequence (DNA): TGTGCCAGTAGTATACAGGGAAAGGCTGAAGCTTTCTTT.

The table lists this clonotype with many counts. The V and J genes are TRBV6-1 and TRBJ2-3, with 14 bases that match TRBD2. The CDR3 extends over 16 amino acids. Germline V CDR1 and CDR2: MNHNS, SASEGT. Unmatched junction bases numbered 8, after V lost 7 bases and J lost 5 bases. The CDR3 loop reads CASKTSGGALRDTQYF. The DNA of the CDR3 is TGTGCCAGCAAGACTAGCGGGGGGGCGTTGAGAGATACGCAGTATTTT.

This clonotype was picked up a small number of times. The chain is built from TRBV15 and TRBJ1-2; D not certain. The CDR3 runs to 17 residues. Germline CDR1 is LNHNV and CDR2 is YYDKDF (reference sequence). V lost 3 bases, J lost 7 bases, and 24 bases lay in between. As DNA, the CDR3 is TGTGCCACCAGCAGTCAGTCAATGGTGGGAGGATTTAGTGGCTACACCTTC. The encoded protein is CATSSQSMVGGFSGYTF.

The genes are TRBV7-3 and TRBJ1-1; D is uncertain. This CDR3 comprises 15 residues. Per the germline V gene, CDR1 is SGHTA and CDR2 is FQGTGA. V was clipped by 4 bases and J by 1 base, with 13 bases between them. CDR3 loop: CASSSTQVANTEAFF. The CDR3 nucleotides read TGTGCCAGCAGCTCAACCCAGGTCGCGAACACTGAAGCTTTCTTT.

This clonotype was counted ten times or more. J is TRBJ1-1 and V is TRBV20-1; a weak D match, TRBD1 (5 bases). The CDR3 is made up of 14 amino acids. Germline CDR1 reads DFQATT; CDR2 reads SNEGSKA (reference sequence). The germline V and J ends were trimmed by 4 bases and 0 bases, with 12 bases remaining between them. The CDR3 spells CSATWEGMNTEAFF. The CDR3 nucleotides are TGCAGTGCTACCTGGGAGGGGATGAACACTGAAGCTTTCTTT.

This clonotype has just a few counts. The chain recombines TRBV6-1 with TRBJ1-5, with TRBD1 as a possible D gene (6 bases). V was trimmed by 6 bases and J by 0 bases, leaving 21 bases between them. The germline CDR1 and CDR2 sequences are MNHNS and SASEGT. The CDR3 loop spans 18 amino acids. The CDR3 nucleotides read TGTGCCAGCAGGCCGCCAGGGGCCCCGAATTTTAGCAATCAGCCCCAGCATTTT. The encoded protein is CASRPPGAPNFSNQPQHF.

The sample holds a few counts of this clonotype. The chain is built from TRBV18 and TRBJ2-7; TRBD1 matches at 7 bases. This CDR3 has 14 residues. Germline CDR1 is KGHSH and CDR2 is LQKENI. Unmatched junction bases numbered 4, after V lost 3 bases and J lost 2 bases. CDR3 in amino acids: CASSPDRPPYEQYF. The CDR3 DNA reads as TGTGCCAGCTCACCGGACAGGCCCCCCTACGAGCAGTACTTC.

The rearrangement joins TRBV28 to TRBJ2-5; possible D gene TRBD1, 5 bases. Germline V gene lookup returns CDR1 MDHEN and CDR2 SYDVKM. This CDR3 comprises 14 residues. Between the trimmed V and J ends, which lost 3 bases and 6 bases, there was a span of 14 bases. The CDR3 sequence: CASSFFRARQTQYF. The DNA for the CDR3 is TGTGCCAGCAGTTTTTTCAGGGCTCGCCAGACCCAGTACTTC.